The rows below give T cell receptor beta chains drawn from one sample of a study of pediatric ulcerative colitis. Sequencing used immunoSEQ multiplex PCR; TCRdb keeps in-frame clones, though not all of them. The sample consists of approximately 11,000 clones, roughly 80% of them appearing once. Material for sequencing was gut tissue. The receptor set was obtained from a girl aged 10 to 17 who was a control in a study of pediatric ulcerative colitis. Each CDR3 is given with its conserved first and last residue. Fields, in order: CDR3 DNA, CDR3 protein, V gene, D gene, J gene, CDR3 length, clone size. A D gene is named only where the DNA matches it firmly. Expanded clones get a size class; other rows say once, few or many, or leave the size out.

DNA: TGTGCCAGCAGGGACAGGATCGCCTCTTCCTACGAGCAGTACTTC; CDR3: CASRDRIASSYEQYF; V: TRBV27; D: TRBD1; J: TRBJ2-7; length: 15; size: .
DNA: TGTGCCAGTAGTATGGGGACAACTAACACTGAAGCTTTCTTT; CDR3: CASSMGTTNTEAFF; V: TRBV19; D: .; J: TRBJ1-1; length: 14; size: .
DNA: TGCGCCAGCAGCCAAGATAAAACGGCGCGGGGAAACACCATATATTTT; CDR3: CASSQDKTARGNTIYF; V: TRBV4-3; D: .; J: TRBJ1-3; length: 16; size: .
DNA: TGTGCCAGCTCACCACCGGGGCGGGAGGGCCTAGACGAGCAGTACTTC; CDR3: CASSPPGREGLDEQYF; V: TRBV18; D: TRBD2; J: TRBJ2-7; length: 16; size: .
DNA: TGTGCCAGCAGCCCACGCGGGAGGCGGGGGCAACAAGAGACCCAGTACTTC; CDR3: CASSPRGRRGQQETQYF; V: TRBV9; D: TRBD2; J: TRBJ2-5; length: 17; size: .
DNA: TGTGCCAGCAGCGTAGATTCAGGGACGGAAGCTTTCTTT; CDR3: CASSVDSGTEAFF; V: TRBV9; D: .; J: TRBJ1-1; length: 13; size: .
DNA: TGTGCCAGCAAATTTCAGGAGGGGTTGGATGAGCAGTTCTTC; CDR3: CASKFQEGLDEQFF; V: TRBV2; D: .; J: TRBJ2-1; length: 14; size: .
DNA: TGTGCCAGCAGCTTGTCAGATACGCAGTATTTT; CDR3: CASSLSDTQYF; V: TRBV5-6; D: .; J: TRBJ2-3; length: 11; size: .
DNA: TGTGCCGGGTTTTCAAACAGGGAAACCCAAGAGACCCAGTACTTC; CDR3: CAGFSNRETQETQYF; V: TRBV2; D: .; J: TRBJ2-5; length: 15; size: .
DNA: TGTGCCAGCGGCTTACAGGCAGGGGGTAGGAATCAGCCCCAGCATTTT; CDR3: CASGLQAGGRNQPQHF; V: TRBV27; D: TRBD1; J: TRBJ1-5; length: 16; size: .
DNA: TGTGCCAGCAGCCAGGGTATGGGAAACACCATATATTTT; CDR3: CASSQGMGNTIYF; V: TRBV2; D: .; J: TRBJ1-3; length: 13; size: .
DNA: TGTGCCAGCAGCTTATCCGGGCGACAGGGGGCGCCGGGTGAAGCTTTCTTT; CDR3: CASSLSGRQGAPGEAFF; V: TRBV7-8; D: TRBD1; J: TRBJ1-1; length: 17; size: .
DNA: TGTGCCAGCAGTTTAGCGGGGCCTGCCTACGAGCAGTACTTC; CDR3: CASSLAGPAYEQYF; V: TRBV27; D: .; J: TRBJ2-7; length: 14; size: .
DNA: TGCGCCAGCAGCCCTGGGGGGGTGAACACTGAAGCTTTCTTT; CDR3: CASSPGGVNTEAFF; V: TRBV5-1; D: .; J: TRBJ1-1; length: 14; size: .
DNA: TGTGCCAGCATCCCAGGCCCAGTAGCTAACTATGGCTACACCTTC; CDR3: CASIPGPVANYGYTF; V: TRBV7-2; D: .; J: TRBJ1-2; length: 15; size: .
DNA: TGTGCCAGCAGCTTGGTAGGTTTTTATGGCAGCCTCTACGAGCAGTACTTC; CDR3: CASSLVGFYGSLYEQYF; V: TRBV5-6; D: .; J: TRBJ2-7; length: 17; size: .
DNA: TGTGCCAGCAGTTTAAGGCACTCCTACGAGCAGTACTTC; CDR3: CASSLRHSYEQYF; V: TRBV6-1; D: .; J: TRBJ2-7; length: 13; size: .
DNA: TGTGCCAGTAGTATAGGTTGGACTTATCCCTCCCAGTTCTTC; CDR3: CASSIGWTYPSQFF; V: TRBV19; D: .; J: TRBJ2-1; length: 14; size: .
DNA: TGTGCCAGCTCACCGAACCTAGGGACCCGGGGTCTTGGAGCTTTCTTT; CDR3: CASSPNLGTRGLGAFF; V: TRBV18; D: .; J: TRBJ1-1; length: 16; size: .
DNA: TGTGCCAGCAGCCCGACTAGGGGTTTGACCCAGTACTTC; CDR3: CASSPTRGLTQYF; V: TRBV7-6; D: .; J: TRBJ2-5; length: 13; size: .
DNA: TGTGCCAGCAGCCTTTTTCCCCCTTACGAGCAGTACTTC; CDR3: CASSLFPPYEQYF; V: TRBV5-6; D: .; J: TRBJ2-7; length: 13; size: .
DNA: TGCGCCAGCAGCTTTGGGGGATCCAGCCATGAGCAGTTCTTC; CDR3: CASSFGGSSHEQFF; V: TRBV5-1; D: .; J: TRBJ2-1; length: 14; size: .
DNA: TGTGCCACCAGCAGGGGCCCGGAGAGCTCCTACGAGCAGTACTTC; CDR3: CATSRGPESSYEQYF; V: TRBV15; D: .; J: TRBJ2-7; length: 15; size: .
DNA: TGTGCCACCAGCAGACAACGGGCTGAAAAACTGTTTTTT; CDR3: CATSRQRAEKLFF; V: TRBV15; D: .; J: TRBJ1-4; length: 13; size: .
DNA: TGTGCTAGTGGTTTGGAGGACAATCAGCCCCAGCATTTT; CDR3: CASGLEDNQPQHF; V: TRBV12-5; D: .; J: TRBJ1-5; length: 13; size: few
DNA: TGTGCCTGGAAGGGACAGGGGAATGGCTACACCTTC; CDR3: CAWKGQGNGYTF; V: TRBV30; D: TRBD1; J: TRBJ1-2; length: 12; size: .
DNA: TGTGCCAGCAGGGTCGTTGGACGGTGGAACATGAACACTGAAGCTTTCTTT; CDR3: CASRVVGRWNMNTEAFF; V: TRBV28; D: .; J: TRBJ1-1; length: 17; size: .
DNA: TGTGCCAGCAGAAGACAGGGGACTACTAATGAAAAACTGTTTTTT; CDR3: CASRRQGTTNEKLFF; V: TRBV5-4; D: TRBD1; J: TRBJ1-4; length: 15; size: few
DNA: TGTGCCAGCTCACCACCGGGAGGGGAGAACACTGAAGCTTTCTTT; CDR3: CASSPPGGENTEAFF; V: TRBV18; D: .; J: TRBJ1-1; length: 15; size: .
DNA: TGTGCCAGCAGCCCCTGGTTCGATACGCAGTATTTT; CDR3: CASSPWFDTQYF; V: TRBV7-2; D: .; J: TRBJ2-3; length: 12; size: .
DNA: TGTGCCAGCAGCCAAGAATCTAGCATCGGGTACGAGCAGTACTTC; CDR3: CASSQESSIGYEQYF; V: TRBV4-2; D: .; J: TRBJ2-7; length: 15; size: .
DNA: TGTGCCAGCAGCAAAGAGGGGCCAGATACGCAGTATTTT; CDR3: CASSKEGPDTQYF; V: TRBV6-4; D: .; J: TRBJ2-3; length: 13; size: .
DNA: TGTGCCAGCAGTTTCGCCACAGGGGTTCTAACCTACGAGCAGTACTTC; CDR3: CASSFATGVLTYEQYF; V: TRBV28; D: TRBD1; J: TRBJ2-7; length: 16; size: .
DNA: TGTGCCAGCAGTTACGGCAATGAGCAGTTCTTC; CDR3: CASSYGNEQFF; V: TRBV6-5; D: .; J: TRBJ2-1; length: 11; size: .
DNA: TGCAGCGTTGGGCAGGGCAACCGTAACTATGGCTACACCTTC; CDR3: CSVGQGNRNYGYTF; V: TRBV29-1; D: .; J: TRBJ1-2; length: 14; size: few
DNA: TGCGCCAGCAGCCGGCAAGCACAGATCTCTGGAAACACCATATATTTT; CDR3: CASSRQAQISGNTIYF; V: TRBV4-3; D: .; J: TRBJ1-3; length: 16; size: .
DNA: TGTGCCAGCAGCTTGAGGGGAGACACAGATACGCAGTATTTT; CDR3: CASSLRGDTDTQYF; V: TRBV5-4; D: .; J: TRBJ2-3; length: 14; size: .
DNA: TGTGCCAGCAGTTCTCAGACTAGCGGGAGTCAGGGGGCCGGGGAGCTGTTTTTT; CDR3: CASSSQTSGSQGAGELFF; V: TRBV7-3; D: TRBD2; J: TRBJ2-2; length: 18; size: .
DNA: TGTGCCAGCAGCTTAGAGGCTAGCGGGAGGGCTGAGCAGTTCTTC; CDR3: CASSLEASGRAEQFF; V: TRBV7-8; D: TRBD2; J: TRBJ2-1; length: 15; size: .
DNA: TGTGCCAGCAGCCACAGGGGGAACACAGATACGCAGTATTTT; CDR3: CASSHRGNTDTQYF; V: TRBV7-8; D: TRBD1; J: TRBJ2-3; length: 14; size: .
DNA: TGTGCCAGCAGTCGGCGGGGACAGAGTAATGAAAAACTGTTTTTT; CDR3: CASSRRGQSNEKLFF; V: TRBV28; D: TRBD1; J: TRBJ1-4; length: 15; size: once
DNA: TGTGCCAGCAAGACAGGGAATATGAACACTGAAGCTTTCTTT; CDR3: CASKTGNMNTEAFF; V: TRBV5-5; D: TRBD1; J: TRBJ1-1; length: 14; size: .
DNA: TGTGCCAGCAGCCAAGATGAGTATGGGAAAGGAACCTACGAGCAGTACTTC; CDR3: CASSQDEYGKGTYEQYF; V: TRBV4-2; D: .; J: TRBJ2-7; length: 17; size: .
DNA: TGTGCCAGCAGTGAAAGGGGTAGGAACACTGAAGCTTTCTTT; CDR3: CASSERGRNTEAFF; V: TRBV6-1; D: .; J: TRBJ1-1; length: 14; size: .
DNA: TGTGCCAGCAGCTTATTGAGGGGAACCATTCAGTACTTC; CDR3: CASSLLRGTIQYF; V: TRBV11-3; D: .; J: TRBJ2-4; length: 13; size: .
DNA: TGTGCCAGCTGGAGAAACGAGGCTGGGGCCAACGTCCTGACTTTC; CDR3: CASWRNEAGANVLTF; V: TRBV19; D: .; J: TRBJ2-6; length: 15; size: .
DNA: TGTGCCAGCAGCTTTGACCGGGGGCAGTTTAACAATGAGCAGTTCTTC; CDR3: CASSFDRGQFNNEQFF; V: TRBV5-6; D: .; J: TRBJ2-1; length: 16; size: .
DNA: TGTGCCAGCAGTAACTACCTGGGCTCCTACAATGAGCAGTTCTTC; CDR3: CASSNYLGSYNEQFF; V: TRBV28; D: .; J: TRBJ2-1; length: 15; size: .
DNA: TGTGCCAGCAGCTTACGGACTGATGGCGGTGGCTACACCTTC; CDR3: CASSLRTDGGGYTF; V: TRBV5-5; D: .; J: TRBJ1-2; length: 14; size: .
DNA: TGTGCCAGCAGCTTTACACAATCTTACACTGAAGCTTTCTTT; CDR3: CASSFTQSYTEAFF; V: TRBV7-9; D: .; J: TRBJ1-1; length: 14; size: .
DNA: TGTGCCAGTAGTACGACACTGAGCTCCTACAATGAGCAGTTCTTC; CDR3: CASSTTLSSYNEQFF; V: TRBV19; D: .; J: TRBJ2-1; length: 15; size: .
DNA: TGCGCCACCGGACCGGGACAGATCAACACTGAAGCTTTCTTT; CDR3: CATGPGQINTEAFF; V: TRBV5-1; D: TRBD1; J: TRBJ1-1; length: 14; size: few
DNA: TGTGCCAGCAGCGCCAGGGACAGAAGAGGGGATGAGCAGTTCTTC; CDR3: CASSARDRRGDEQFF; V: TRBV11-2; D: TRBD1; J: TRBJ2-1; length: 15; size: .
DNA: TGTGCCAGCAGCTCCCATGCAGGGAGCTCCTACGAGCAGTACTTC; CDR3: CASSSHAGSSYEQYF; V: TRBV9; D: .; J: TRBJ2-7; length: 15; size: .